Presented here are 15 T cell receptor beta chains from one specimen sequenced in a study of T cell clonality in common variable immunodeficiency. Findings and caveats of the study: Fewer deletions and N-nucleotide insertions were reportedly seen in common variable immunodeficiency TCR beta sequences.

No antigens are known for them. Generated by immunoSEQ multiplex PCR, the TCRdb table keeps only in-frame clones and is missing some. The data show about 26,000 clones, none appearing only once, with 24% held by the ten largest. Sequences were obtained from peripheral blood mononuclear cells. All receptors come from a human donor with common variable immunodeficiency.

This clone was detected many times. The read ends 3 residues before the CDR3 terminus; that terminus is restored from the germline J gene. J is TRBJ1-1 and V is TRBV29-1, with D possibly TRBD1 on 5 matching bases. Germline values: CDR1 SQVTM, CDR2 ANQGSEA. This CDR3 has 12 amino acids. CDR3 sequence: CSVDDSHTSAFF. The CDR3 bases that were read are TGCAGCGTGGATGACAGTCACACTAGC.

This clone was observed at least ten times. With the read ending 3 residues before the CDR3 end, the germline J gene is used to fill in that end. This chain connects TRBV24-1 to TRBJ2-1, with TRBD1 matching 8 bases. J was trimmed by 2 bases and V by 4 bases; bases with no gene match: 12. Per germline, CDR1 KGHDR and CDR2 SFDVKD. This CDR3 comprises 18 residues. The CDR3 bases that were read are TGTGCCACCAGTGACCTGCGGACAGGGATGGGGACCTACAATGAG. As protein: CATSDLRTGMGTYNE. The full CDR3 sequence reads CATSDLRTGMGTYNEQFF.

The CDR3 protein is CASSSGLAGFPGELFF. The part of the CDR3 DNA that was read is TGTGCCAGCAGTTCTGGACTAGCGGGATTTCCCGGGGAG. The chain combines TRBV6-2 or TRBV6-3 with TRBJ2-2; 12 bases map to TRBD2. The CDR3 is cut off 3 residues early in the read; its end comes from the germline J gene. V shed 4 bases and J 6 bases; nucleotides not matched to a gene: 6. Germline lookup yields CDR1 MNHEY and CDR2 SVGEGT. This CDR3 has 16 residues.

As to this clone: The sequence runs out 3 residues before the end of the CDR3; the remainder is reconstructed from the germline J gene. The chain employs TRBV7-2 and TRBJ2-7; TRBD1 might be the D (5 bases). Germline V gives CDR1 SGHTA, CDR2 FQGNSA. The CDR3 sequence is 14 residues long. The ends were cut back, 3 bases at V and 0 bases at J, with 9 bases in the middle. The CDR3: CASSFYRSSYEQYF. CDR3 DNA (partial): TGTGCCAGCAGCTTCTACAGGAGCTCCTACGAG.

This clone was seen at least ten times. The CDR3 goes on 3 residues after the read ends, and that part is filled in from the germline J gene. The chain links TRBV7-9 to TRBJ1-1; 9 positions agree with TRBD1. The germline CDR1 and CDR2 sequences are SEHNR and FQNEAQ (reference sequence). CDR3 length: 15 amino acids. The ends lost 4 bases at V and 4 bases at J; junction bases unmatched: 7. The sequenced part of the CDR3 DNA is TGTGCCAGCAGCTCTACAGGGGGCCGGGGCACTGAA. As protein: CASSSTGGRGTE. The whole CDR3 sequence reads CASSSTGGRGTEAFF. Variable domain in full (rest from reference TRBV7-9 and TRBJ1-1): DTGVSQNPRHKITKRGQNVTFRCDPISEHNRLYWYRQTLGQGPEFLTYFQNEAQLEKSRLLSDRFSAERPKGSFSTLEIQRTEQGDSAMYLCASSSTGGRGTEAFFGQGTRLTVV.

There are many counts of this clone. The sequenced fragment ends 3 residues before the CDR3 boundary, so the rest is inferred from the germline J gene. This chain uses TRBV7-6 with TRBJ2-7; D gene ambiguous. The CDR3 loop spans 13 amino acids. The V end lost 3 bases, the J end lost 0 bases, and 6 bases lay between the germline ends. Per germline, CDR1 SGHVS and CDR2 FNYEAQ. CDR3 bases read: TGTGCCAGCAGCTTGGCAGTCTCCTACGAG. Its protein product is CASSLAVSYE. The CDR3, in full, reads CASSLAVSYEQYF.

There are a few counts of this clone. The read terminates 3 residues ahead of where the CDR3 ends, so the germline J gene completes it. The J gene is TRBJ2-4, the V gene TRBV19; 11 bases are shared with TRBD1. This CDR3 spans 15 amino acids. Germline loops: CDR1 LNHDA, CDR2 SQIVND (reference sequence). Trimming cost V 8 bases and J 2 bases; bases outside gene matches: 5. The CDR3 region is CASRGQGATKNIQYF. CDR3 DNA (partial): TGTGCCAGTCGAGGACAGGGGGCAACCAAAAACATT. Variable domain in full (rest from reference TRBV19 and TRBJ2-4): DGGITQSPKYLFRKEGQNVTLSCEQNLNHDAMYWYRQDPGQGLRLIYYSQIVNDFQKGDIAEGYSVSREKKESFPLTVTSAQKNPTAFYLCASRGQGATKNIQYFGAGTRLSVL.

In this sample, this clone turned up many times. The missing CDR3 end, 3 residues past where the read stops, is filled in from the germline J gene. The chain joins TRBV7-9 to TRBJ2-3, with TRBD2 identical over 7 bases. The CDR3 loop spans 15 amino acids. Trimming cost V 11 bases and J 7 bases; bases outside gene matches: 18. The germline gives CDR1 SEHNR, CDR2 FQNEAQ (reference sequence). The sequenced part of the CDR3 DNA is TGTGCCGGACAACCGGAGGGGAGGGCCTTATATACG. This encodes CAGQPEGRALYT. The whole CDR3 region reads CAGQPEGRALYTQYF.

This clone was counted ten times or more. The read stops 3 residues short of the end of the CDR3; the missing end is completed from the germline J gene. This chain uses TRBV14 with TRBJ1-2, with D hard to call. Trimming stripped 4 bases from V and 6 bases from J, with 9 bases between. The CDR3 extends over 12 amino acids. Looked up from germline, CDR1 is SGHDN and CDR2 is FVKESK. The sequenced CDR3 bases are TGTGCCAGCAGCCCCTGGAGGGATGGC. It translates to CASSPWRDG. The full CDR3 sequence reads CASSPWRDGYTF.

The sample holds many counts of this clone. The read terminates 3 residues before the CDR3 end, so the remaining end is supplied by the germline J gene. J is TRBJ2-7 and V is TRBV4-1; tentative D call: TRBD1 (6 bases). Germline V gene sequence: CDR1 MGHRA, CDR2 YSYEKL. V was trimmed by 4 bases and J by 4 bases, leaving 11 bases between them. The CDR3 runs to 13 residues. Incomplete CDR3 DNA: TGCGCCAGCAGCCGGGACATTCCTTACGAG. Translation: CASSRDIPYE. The whole CDR3 sequence reads CASSRDIPYEQYF.

This clone was detected many times. The CDR3 end lies 3 residues beyond the end of the read and is filled in from the germline J gene. The genes are TRBV6-2 or TRBV6-3 and TRBJ2-2, with D possibly being TRBD2 (5 bases). V lost 7 bases to trimming and J lost 4 bases, with 16 bases between them. The CDR3 is 15 amino acids. The germline CDR1 and CDR2 sequences are MNHEY and SVGEGT. CDR3 protein: CASKEVSISTGELFF. The part of the CDR3 DNA that was read is TGTGCCAGCAAGGAGGTTAGCATTAGCACCGGGGAG.

This clone was counted ten times or more. The read ends 3 residues shy of where the CDR3 ends; the end is completed using the germline J gene. The gene calls are TRBV5-4 and TRBJ2-5; 7 bases align to TRBD1. V lost 4 bases to trimming and J lost 1 base; unmatched junction nucleotides: 4. The CDR3 runs 14 residues. The germline gives CDR1 SGHNT, CDR2 YYREEE (reference sequence). The CDR3 sequence is CASSRGRPQETQYF. The CDR3 DNA, read in part, is TGTGCCAGCAGCAGGGGGCGCCCCCAAGAGACC.

This clone was observed many times. The observed sequence ends 3 residues before the CDR3 terminus, with the missing tail filled in from the germline J gene. The rearrangement links TRBV18 to TRBJ2-7; 10 bases are shared with TRBD1. Per the germline V gene, CDR1 is KGHSH and CDR2 is LQKENI. The CDR3 runs 15 residues. V shed 3 bases, J shed 2 bases, and the junction held 4 bases outside the gene matches. The CDR3 DNA, read in part, is TGTGCCAGCTCACCGCCGGGGACAGGGGCCTACGAG. It encodes CASSPPGTGAYE. The CDR3 in full is CASSPPGTGAYEQYF.

This clone was counted ten times or more. The sequence runs out 3 residues before the end of the CDR3; the remainder is reconstructed from the germline J gene. The V and J genes are TRBV5-1 and TRBJ1-3, with TRBD1 identical over 7 bases. The ends lost 0 bases at V and 7 bases at J; junction bases unmatched: 7. Germline loops: CDR1 SGHRS, CDR2 YFSETQ. This CDR3 is 15 amino acids long. The CDR3 protein is CASSLDEGATNTIYF. The covered CDR3 bases are TGCGCCAGCAGCTTGGACGAGGGGGCCACGAACACC.

This clone was seen repeatedly, ten times or more. The missing CDR3 end, 3 residues past where the read stops, is filled in from the germline J gene. J is TRBJ1-4 and V is TRBV16; no clear D gene. The CDR3 totals 16 residues. Per the germline V gene, CDR1 is KGHSY and CDR2 is FQNENV. Trimming took 3 bases from V and 0 from J, leaving 11 bases between them. CDR3 bases read: TGTGCCAGCAGCCACCCCGACAAGGCAACTAATGAAAAA. Encoded protein: CASSHPDKATNEK. The CDR3 in its entirety is CASSHPDKATNEKLFF.